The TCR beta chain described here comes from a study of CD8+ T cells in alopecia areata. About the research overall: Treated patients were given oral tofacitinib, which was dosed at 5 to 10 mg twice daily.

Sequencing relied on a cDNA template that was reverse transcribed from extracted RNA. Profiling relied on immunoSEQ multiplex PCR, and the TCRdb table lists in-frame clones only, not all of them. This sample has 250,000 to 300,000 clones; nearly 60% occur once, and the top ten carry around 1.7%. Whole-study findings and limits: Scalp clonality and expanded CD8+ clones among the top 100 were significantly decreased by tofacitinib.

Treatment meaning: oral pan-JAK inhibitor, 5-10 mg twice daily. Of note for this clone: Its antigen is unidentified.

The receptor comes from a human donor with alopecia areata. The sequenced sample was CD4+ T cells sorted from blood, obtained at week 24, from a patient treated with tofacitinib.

This chain's CDR3 is CADPPGGFYVGEQYF. In DNA, the CDR3 is TGCGCCGACCCCCCTGGGGGATTCTACGTTGGCGAGCAGTACTTC. The chain recombines TRBV4-3 with TRBJ2-7, with D perhaps matching TRBD1 or TRBD2 (5 bases each). The CDR3 has 15 amino acids. V was cut by 11 bases and J by 6 bases, with 26 bases left in between. Germline CDR1 and CDR2: LGHNA and YSLEER.